This T cell receptor (beta chain) was captured in a study of OX40 agonist ivuxolimab in advanced cancers. The CDR3 sequence is 13 residues long. V was clipped by 5 bases and J by 5 bases, with 12 bases between them. Germline assignment: CDR1 SGHNT and CDR2 YENEEA. Profiling relied on immunoSEQ multiplex PCR, and the TCRdb table lists in-frame clones only, not all of them. The sample comprises about 38,000 clones, about three quarters of which are singletons, and 7.5% to 10% rests with the top ten. This clone was seen a few times. The material sequenced was CD4+ or CD8+ T cells sorted from blood, taken in a trial of the OX40 agonist ivuxolimab. The origin of this receptor is an adult with an advanced solid tumor such as melanoma, head and neck, liver or kidney cancer. The rearrangement links TRBV11-3 to TRBJ1-1, with D possibly being TRBD1 (5 bases). The DNA of the CDR3 is TGTGCCAGCAGCCCCGCGCAGGGTACTGAAGCTTTCTTT. It yields the protein CASSPAQGTEAFF.